The clone carrying this T cell receptor beta chain was picked up many times. The target antigen is unknown. The sequenced fragment ends 3 residues before the CDR3 boundary, so the rest is inferred from the germline J gene. In germline, CDR1 is LNHDA, CDR2 SQIVND (reference sequence). The CDR3 consists of 17 residues. Germline trimming cut 4 bases from V and 7 bases from J; bases unmatched to any gene: 15. The data were obtained in a study of T cell clonality in common variable immunodeficiency. General study findings and limits: Reportedly, TCR beta sequences from common variable immunodeficiency showed fewer deletions and N-nucleotide insertions. Shared TCRbeta clones were fewer between CVID subjects than controls.

Patients had low serum IgG, IgA and/or IgM and specific antibody deficiency. CVID subjects were neither ill nor on immunomodulatory or immunosuppressive medication at sampling. Sequencing input was equivalent genomic DNA from CVID and controls. Libraries were prepared by immunoSEQ multiplex PCR; TCRdb keeps only in-frame clonotypes and omits some of them. Singletons are absent from the sample, which has 25,000 to 30,000 clones. The receptor was isolated from a human donor with common variable immunodeficiency. The sample was peripheral blood mononuclear cells. The chain has TRBV19 and TRBJ2-1; 8 bases map to TRBD1. The CDR3 DNA, read in part, is TGTGCCAGTAGTACCCTTATCCATGGACAGGGTAGGAATGAG. Encoded protein: CASSTLIHGQGRNE. The CDR3 in full is CASSTLIHGQGRNEQFF.